The clone carrying this TCR beta chain was seen just once. Sequencing used immunoSEQ multiplex PCR; TCRdb keeps in-frame clones, though not all of them. This sample yields approximately 70,000 clones, of which roughly 84% are seen a single time; 2.5% to 3% belongs to the top ten. The data are from a study of blood T cell repertoires in COVID-19. This CDR3 comprises 12 residues. Trimming removed 6 bases at V and 8 bases at J, with 13 bases between. Germline assignment: CDR1 MNHEY and CDR2 SVGEGT. The source of this sequence is an elderly man with active or convalescent COVID-19. Sequenced sample: peripheral blood. This chain links TRBV6-2 or TRBV6-3 with TRBJ1-1; D gene uncertain. The CDR3 spells CASSLVGLEAFF. For the CDR3, the DNA is TGTGCCAGCAGCCTCGTGGGCCTGGAAGCTTTCTTT.